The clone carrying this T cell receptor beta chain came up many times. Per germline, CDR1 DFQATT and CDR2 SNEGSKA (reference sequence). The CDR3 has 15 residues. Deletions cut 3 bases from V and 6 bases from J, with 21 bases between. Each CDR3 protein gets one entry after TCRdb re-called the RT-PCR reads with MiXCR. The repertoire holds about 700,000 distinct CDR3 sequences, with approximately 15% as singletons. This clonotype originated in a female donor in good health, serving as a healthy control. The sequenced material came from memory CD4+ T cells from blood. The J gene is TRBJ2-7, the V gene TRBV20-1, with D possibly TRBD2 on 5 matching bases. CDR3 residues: CSASSLFGIGGEQYF. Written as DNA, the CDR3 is TGCAGTGCTAGTAGTCTATTCGGGATAGGCGGCGAGCAGTACTTC.